The 5 T cell receptor beta chains given below trace back to one sample, sequenced in a study of T cell changes during pregnancy in multiple sclerosis. The method was immunoSEQ multiplex PCR; TCRdb's version includes in-frame clones alone and lacks a portion of them. The profile shows roughly 80,000 clones, roughly 93% of them singletons. Sequenced material: peripheral blood, taken in the second trimester of pregnancy. These receptors all come from a female donor with multiple sclerosis, enrolled in a pregnancy study.

This clone showed up just once. The J gene is TRBJ2-1, the V gene TRBV19, with a possible D match to TRBD2 (5 bases). V lost 4 bases and J 4 bases, leaving 11 bases between the germline ends. Germline V gene lookup returns CDR1 LNHDA and CDR2 SQIVND (reference sequence). The length of the CDR3 is 14 residues. Here the CDR3 reads CASSTREDYNEQFF. CDR3 DNA: TGTGCCAGTAGTACTCGGGAAGATTACAATGAGCAGTTCTTC.

The CDR3 nucleotides read TGTGCCACGCCTAATGGGGCTGGGAAACTGTTTTTT. It is translated as CATPNGAGKLFF. The chain links TRBV19 to TRBJ1-4; D might be TRBD1 (5 bases). V was pared by 10 bases and J by 11 bases, with 17 bases between. CDR1 is LNHDA and CDR2 is SQIVND in the germline V gene (reference sequence). This CDR3 spans 12 amino acids.

The rearrangement joins TRBV7-2 to TRBJ1-4; maybe TRBD1 (5 bases). CDR3 length: 14 amino acids. The germline V gene encodes CDR1 SGHTA and CDR2 FQGNSA. Deletions cut 3 bases from V and 8 bases from J, with 13 bases between. The DNA of the CDR3 is TGTGCCAGCAGCTTCCAGGGTGGAGGGGAAAAACTGTTTTTT. Translating it yields CASSFQGGGEKLFF.

The chain uses TRBV5-1 and TRBJ2-3; 15 bases match TRBD2. CDR1 SGHRS and CDR2 YFSETQ come from the germline V gene. V was clipped by 0 bases and J by 2 bases; unmatched bases: 7. The CDR3 contains 19 residues. The CDR3 DNA sequence: TGCGCCAGCAGCTTGGCTCCAGGGACTAGCGGGGGGACCACAGATACGCAGTATTTT. Its protein product is CASSLAPGTSGGTTDTQYF.

The chain is built from TRBV7-8 and TRBJ2-7; tentative D call: TRBD1 (5 bases). Per the germline V gene, CDR1 is SGHVS and CDR2 is FQNEAQ. V lost 0 bases and J lost 6, with 9 bases in between. CDR3 size: 13 residues. CDR3 region: CASSLANRPEQYF. CDR3 bases: TGTGCCAGCAGCTTAGCGAACAGGCCCGAGCAGTACTTC.